The 12 T cell receptor beta chains presented below share a single source sample, sequenced in a study of blood T cells in healthy people across ages. PCR was performed a second time for about 7 to 12 cycles using a sample-barcoded 5' primer and a J-beta primer mix. MiXCR was run by TCRdb on the 5' RACE reads, yielding one entry per CDR3 protein. This sample carries over a million distinct CDR3 sequences, less than 25% of them seen once, and the ten largest clones take around 0.7%. These data were also reused for a study on T cells of mothers and their children.

The source material was blood. Receptors originate from a girl aged 2-10 years in good health.

This chain uses TRBV4-1 with TRBJ2-7; D not resolved. Germline lookup yields CDR1 MGHRA and CDR2 YSYEKL. V lost 3 bases, J lost 2 bases, and 8 bases lay in between. The CDR3 is 13 residues long. The CDR3 DNA follows: TGCGCCAGCAGCCAGGTGGTGACCTACGAGCAGTACTTC. Translation gives CASSQVVTYEQYF.

A remark on this clonotype: The junction departs from germline at one end; a sequencing error may be responsible. The rearrangement joins TRBV6-1 to TRBJ2-1, with D perhaps matching TRBD2 (6 bases). This CDR3 has 16 amino acids. Germline assignment: CDR1 MNHNS and CDR2 SASEGT. CDR3 sequence: CACSDGLFRSYNEQFF. The DNA of the CDR3 is TGTGCCTGCAGTGACGGACTATTCCGCTCCTACAATGAGCAGTTCTTC.

This sequence joins TRBV20-1 and TRBJ2-7; D might be TRBD2 (7 bases). The CDR3 has 12 residues. CDR1 and CDR2 (germline): DFQATT, SNEGSKA (reference sequence). V gave up 6 bases and J gave up 6 bases, with 15 bases separating them. The CDR3 spells CSAGGLAVEQYF. Written as DNA, the CDR3 is TGCAGTGCGGGGGGGCTAGCTGTCGAGCAGTACTTC.

The rearrangement joins TRBV11-2 to TRBJ1-6; the D gene is possibly TRBD1 (6 bases). The CDR3 consists of 15 residues. Trimming removed 5 bases at V and 10 bases at J, with 18 bases between. Germline lookup yields CDR1 SGHAT and CDR2 FQNNGV. CDR3 in DNA: TGTGCCAGCAGCCAAGCCCCACAGGGATTCTCACCCCTCCACTTT. This codes for CASSQAPQGFSPLHF.

In its sample, this clonotype was seen a few times. The chain links TRBV20-1 to TRBJ2-3, with 7 bases identical to TRBD2. Losses at the gene ends were 0 bases for V and 1 base for J; bases not matched to a gene: 7. CDR1 and CDR2 (germline): DFQATT, SNEGSKA (reference sequence). This CDR3 contains 16 residues. This chain's CDR3 is CSARDLRSGGTDTQYF. The CDR3 nucleotides are TGCAGTGCTAGAGACCTGAGGAGCGGGGGCACAGATACGCAGTATTTT.

This clonotype came up a few times. The chain carries TRBV5-1 and TRBJ2-3; unclear D gene. V lost 4 bases and J 0 bases, leaving 18 bases between the germline ends. This CDR3 region has 17 residues. The germline V gene encodes CDR1 SGHRS and CDR2 YFSETQ. CDR3 residues: CASSPPRYSTSTDTQYF. The CDR3 DNA is TGCGCCAGCAGCCCCCCAAGGTATTCTACTAGCACAGATACGCAGTATTTT.

This clonotype was observed a few times. This chain's CDR3 is CSAVFQGDTF. CDR3 in DNA: TGCAGTGCGGTGTTCCAGGGGGACACCTTC. This sequence joins TRBV20-1 and TRBJ1-2; 7 positions agree with TRBD1. Germline trimming cut 6 bases from V and 12 bases from J; bases unmatched to any gene: 7. The CDR3 sequence is 10 residues long. The germline CDR1 and CDR2 sequences are DFQATT and SNEGSKA (reference sequence).

This sequence joins TRBV27 and TRBJ1-1; D is undetermined. The length of the CDR3 is 16 residues. CDR1 is MNHEY and CDR2 is SMNVEV in the germline V gene (reference sequence). V was cut by 7 bases and J by 0 bases, with 18 bases left in between. Here the CDR3 reads CASIGFRAGVNTEAFF. The CDR3 DNA follows: TGTGCCAGCATCGGTTTCCGGGCGGGAGTGAACACTGAAGCTTTCTTT.

The chain is built from TRBV7-9 and TRBJ2-5, with D perhaps being TRBD1 or TRBD2 (5 bases each). Germline-derived CDR1 and CDR2 are SEHNR and FQNEAQ (reference sequence). The V and J ends lost 5 bases and 3 bases respectively, with 10 bases between them. The CDR3 spans 13 residues. CDR3 in amino acids: CASSPTAEETQYF. CDR3 coding DNA: TGTGCCAGCAGCCCGACAGCGGAAGAGACCCAGTACTTC.

This clonotype was seen more than once but under ten times. V usage is TRBV28 and J usage is TRBJ2-1; D gene uncertain. Trimming pared 4 bases from V and 2 bases from J, leaving 12 bases between. There are 15 residues in the CDR3. Germline loops: CDR1 MDHEN, CDR2 SYDVKM. CDR3 coding DNA: TGTGCCAGCAGTTCCCGGACGGGCGCCTACAATGAGCAGTTCTTC. This gives the protein CASSSRTGAYNEQFF.

CDR3 sequence reads: CASSLAGAPPNNEQFF. The CDR3 region has the DNA TGTGCCAGCAGCTTAGCGGGGGCCCCTCCTAACAATGAGCAGTTCTTC. V gene TRBV11-2 combines with J gene TRBJ2-1, with D tentatively TRBD1 or TRBD2 (6 bases each). Germline CDR1 SGHAT, CDR2 FQNNGV. The germline V and J ends were trimmed by 1 base and 5 bases, with 15 bases remaining between them. CDR3 length: 16 amino acids. Full variable domain (outside the CDR3, taken from reference TRBV11-2 and TRBJ2-1): EAGVAQSPRYKIIEKRQSVAFWCNPISGHATLYWYQQILGQGPKLLIQFQNNGVVDDSQLPKDRFSAERLKGVDSTLKIQPAKLEDSAVYLCASSLAGAPPNNEQFFGPGTRLTVL.

This clonotype has just a few counts. The chain recombines TRBV7-9 with TRBJ1-4; a possible D gene is TRBD1 (6 bases). Germline CDR1 and CDR2: SEHNR and FQNEAQ (reference sequence). The CDR3 extends over 16 amino acids. With 3 bases removed from V and 4 bases from J, the gap between germline ends came to 15 bases. CDR3 amino acids: CASSFVPGQVNEKLFF. CDR3 coding DNA: TGTGCCAGCAGCTTCGTCCCGGGACAAGTTAATGAAAAACTGTTTTTT.